The rows below give T cell receptor beta chains drawn from one sample of a study of control samples from healthy donors and cancer patients. Libraries were prepared by immunoSEQ multiplex PCR; TCRdb keeps only in-frame clonotypes and omits some of them. The sample gives around 80,000 clones, approximately 89% of which show up once; around 18% is in the top ten. The sample was blood. The receptors were sampled from a man aged 50 to 60 in good health. Both conserved end residues are part of each CDR3. The D gene is left open where the match is weak. Expanded clones get a size class; other rows say once, few or many, or leave the size out.

>TRBV6-2/TRBV6-3|NA|NA|TRBJ2-7
TGTGCCAGCAGTTACGGACAATCAATCGAGCAGTACTTC
CASSYGQSIEQYF
>TRBV2|once|NA|TRBJ1-3
TGTGCCAGCAGTGAAAACCACTCTGGAAACACCATATATTTT
CASSENHSGNTIYF
>TRBV7-2|NA|TRBD2|TRBJ2-1
TGTGCCAGCAGCTTGACTAGCGGGGACTACAATGAGCAGTTCTTC
CASSLTSGDYNEQFF
>TRBV5-1|NA|TRBD2|TRBJ2-5
TGCGCCAGCAGCTTGGAGGGACTAGCGTATGAGACCCAGTACTTC
CASSLEGLAYETQYF
>TRBV25-1|NA|NA|TRBJ2-5
TGTGCCAGCAGTGATCAGGGACCCCAGTACTTC
CASSDQGPQYF
>TRBV18|once|NA|TRBJ2-1
TGTGCCAGCTCACCACGGGAGAGGGAAGGCAATGAGCAGTTCTTC
CASSPREREGNEQFF
>TRBV25-1|few|NA|TRBJ2-5
TGTGCCAGCGGGGGACCCCTGTACCAAGAGACCCAGTACTTC
CASGGPLYQETQYF
>TRBV25-1|NA|NA|TRBJ2-6
TGTGCCAGCGTGGGGATCGGGGCCAACGTCCTGACTTTC
CASVGIGANVLTF
>TRBV18|once|NA|TRBJ1-5
TGTGCCAGCTCACCCGGTTATAGCAATCAGCCCCAGCATTTT
CASSPGYSNQPQHF
>TRBV11-2|few|NA|TRBJ1-1
TGTGCCAGCAGCTTAGCGGGAGCATTAGGAGCTTTCTTT
CASSLAGALGAFF
>TRBV4-1|NA|NA|TRBJ2-1
TGCGCCAGCAGCCTCCCTCCCGATGAGCAGTTCTTC
CASSLPPDEQFF
>TRBV4-1|NA|NA|TRBJ1-5
TGCGCCAGCAGCCAAGATGTGCGCCAGGGTTATAGCAATCAGCCCCAGCATTTT
CASSQDVRQGYSNQPQHF
>TRBV5-4|NA|NA|TRBJ1-6
TGTGCCAGCTCCGTCGGGGGAATGGGCTATAGTTCACCCCTCCACTTT
CASSVGGMGYSSPLHF